The 26 T cell receptor beta chains reported below all come from one sample, sequenced in a study of T cell responses to AZD1222 COVID-19 vaccine. The data were produced by immunoSEQ multiplex PCR, yet TCRdb's version contains in-frame clones alone and is incomplete. Here the sample spans 150,000 to 200,000 clones, 90% to 95% being singletons. This specimen was peripheral blood, taken 28 days after the second AZD1222 dose. The receptors here all came from an adult who received the AZD1222 COVID-19 vaccine.

V gene TRBV10-3 combines with J gene TRBJ1-1; D gene ambiguous. Germline assignment: CDR1 ENHRY and CDR2 SYGVKD. The CDR3 runs to 12 residues. V lost 0 bases to trimming and J lost 7 bases, with 6 bases between them. In nucleotides, the CDR3 is TGTGCCATCAGTGAGTCATTGCTTGAAGCTTTCTTT. It specifies CAISESLLEAFF.

For the CDR3, the DNA is TGTGCCAGCAGTCAACACCTAGCGGGAGCGGGGGAGACCCAGTACTTC. This sequence encodes CASSQHLAGAGETQYF. The chain employs TRBV2 and TRBJ2-5; 10 positions match TRBD2. The CDR3 runs 16 residues. Trimming at V came to 5 bases and at J to 5 bases, leaving 11 bases not matched to a gene. The germline V gene encodes CDR1 SNHLY and CDR2 FYNNEI.

This chain joins TRBV27 and TRBJ2-7, with 9 nucleotides matching TRBD1. J gave up 5 bases and V 5 bases, and 7 bases lay outside the gene matches. CDR3 length: 14 residues. Germline values: CDR1 MNHEY, CDR2 SMNVEV (reference sequence). CDR3 coding DNA: TGTGCCAGCAGTACCGGGACAGGGCTCCACGAGCAGTACTTC. Translation: CASSTGTGLHEQYF.

The chain links TRBV30 to TRBJ1-5, with a weak D call TRBD1 (6 bases). Germline V gene sequence: CDR1 GTSNPN, CDR2 SVGIG (reference sequence). Trimming left V 1 base short and J 4 bases short, with 14 bases between. The CDR3 is 15 residues long. The CDR3 here is CAWSEGHGGNQPQHF. As DNA, the CDR3 is TGTGCCTGGAGTGAGGGACACGGGGGAAATCAGCCCCAGCATTTT.

This clone was recorded only once. The rearrangement joins TRBV20-1 to TRBJ1-5; no clear D gene. Germline V gene lookup returns CDR1 DFQATT and CDR2 SNEGSKA (reference sequence). The CDR3 is made up of 12 amino acids. V dropped 3 bases and J dropped 7 bases, with 10 bases sitting between them. Here the CDR3 reads CSASMGGQPQHF. CDR3 DNA: TGCAGTGCTAGTATGGGCGGGCAGCCCCAGCATTTT.

This chain uses TRBV5-4 with TRBJ2-1; 7 nucleotides line up with TRBD2. J gave up 0 bases and V 4 bases, and 7 bases lay outside the gene matches. CDR1 is SGHNT, CDR2 YYREEE, per germline (reference sequence). This CDR3 is built from 16 residues. Written as DNA, the CDR3 is TGTGCCAGCAGCGCCCTAGCGGTTAGCTCCTACAATGAGCAGTTCTTC. Its protein is CASSALAVSSYNEQFF.

This rearrangement joins TRBV25-1 to TRBJ1-5, with D hard to call. The CDR3 has 17 residues. Trimming took off 7 bases at V and 0 bases at J, with 19 bases between the two ends. Per the germline V gene, CDR1 is MGHDK and CDR2 is SYGVNS. CDR3 coding DNA: TGTGCCAGCATCGAACTTTTGACGGAGTATAGCAATCAGCCCCAGCATTTT. Translating gives CASIELLTEYSNQPQHF.

This clone has only a few counts. The chain combines TRBV3-1 (or the pseudogene TRBV3-2) with TRBJ2-1; unclear D gene. Germline loops: CDR1 LGHDT, CDR2 YNNKEL (reference sequence). The V and J ends lost 3 bases and 9 bases respectively, with 12 bases between them. CDR3 length equals 13 residues. The CDR3 nucleotides are TGTGCCAGCAGCCAGGATTTGAGTACTGAGCAGTTCTTC. Amino acid sequence: CASSQDLSTEQFF.

This sequence joins TRBV19 and TRBJ1-5; D not certain. The germline V and J ends were trimmed by 3 bases and 1 base, with 7 bases remaining between them. Germline V gene data show CDR1 as LNHDA and CDR2 as SQIVND (reference sequence). This CDR3 region has 14 residues. CDR3 amino acids: CASSIIQSNQPQHF. The CDR3 nucleotides are TGTGCCAGTAGTATTATCCAGAGCAATCAGCCCCAGCATTTT.

The chain uses TRBV12-3 or TRBV12-4 and TRBJ2-5; D unresolved. The CDR3 consists of 12 residues. Trimming removed 6 bases from V and 5 bases from J, with 10 bases in between. The CDR3 loop is CASRQSGETQYF. In nucleotides, the CDR3 is TGTGCCAGCAGACAAAGTGGGGAGACCCAGTACTTC.

This rearrangement joins TRBV11-2 to TRBJ1-1; 7 nucleotides align to TRBD1. The CDR3 length is 17 residues. The junction had 8 bases not matched to a gene; V was cut back by 0 bases and J by 1 base. The germline V gene has CDR1 SGHAT and CDR2 FQNNGV. The CDR3 spells CASSLDQRQGWNTEAFF. CDR3 bases: TGTGCCAGCAGCTTAGACCAACGACAGGGATGGAACACTGAAGCTTTCTTT.

The sample holds a few counts of this clone. V gene TRBV7-3 combines with J gene TRBJ1-5; no clear D. The CDR3 sequence is 13 residues long. Germline loops: CDR1 SGHTA, CDR2 FQGTGA. V was clipped by 6 bases and J by 6 bases, with 12 bases between them. CDR3 in amino acids: CASSRTTLQPQHF. CDR3 sequence (DNA): TGTGCCAGCAGTAGGACGACGCTTCAGCCCCAGCATTTT.

The chain's CDR3 is CASSAGPRETQYF. Written as DNA, the CDR3 is TGTGCCAGCAGCGCCGGGCCTCGGGAGACCCAGTACTTC. This sequence joins TRBV7-8 and TRBJ2-5, with D hard to call. CDR1 and CDR2 from the germline V gene are SGHVS and FQNEAQ. V lost 5 bases and J 5 bases, leaving 12 bases between the germline ends. The CDR3 is 13 amino acids.

This chain connects TRBV6-5 to TRBJ2-7; D call uncertain. Per the germline V gene, CDR1 is MNHEY and CDR2 is SVGAGI. Trimming took off 2 bases at V and 0 bases at J, with 11 bases between the two ends. The CDR3 extends over 15 amino acids. CDR3 nucleotide sequence: TGTGCCAGCAGTTACCAGCCGGCTAGCTCCTACGAGCAGTACTTC. Translating gives CASSYQPASSYEQYF.

The V and J genes are TRBV12-5 and TRBJ1-5; D uncertain. Looked up from germline, CDR1 is LGHNT and CDR2 is FRNRAP. The V end lost 5 bases, the J end lost 5 bases, and 13 bases lay between the germline ends. The CDR3 has 14 amino acids. The CDR3 reads CASGPGSNYQPQHF. In nucleotides, the CDR3 is TGTGCTAGTGGTCCCGGATCCAACTATCAGCCCCAGCATTTT.

With respect to this clone: One end of the junction varies from germline; a read error may be responsible. The chain joins TRBV27 to TRBJ2-1; D is unclear. This CDR3 contains 15 residues. Per the germline V gene, CDR1 is MNHEY and CDR2 is SMNVEV (reference sequence). The CDR3 nucleotides read TGTGCCAGCAGTCTATCGCAAAGCTCCTACAATGAGCAGTTCTTC. Translation: CASSLSQSSYNEQFF.

The genes are TRBV6-1 and TRBJ2-6; D is tentatively TRBD1 or TRBD2 (6 bases each). The V end lost 2 bases, the J end lost 4 bases, and 9 bases lay between the germline ends. Germline assignment: CDR1 MNHNS and CDR2 SASEGT. CDR3 length: 15 amino acids. CDR3 loop: CASSETGAGANVLTF. In DNA form, the CDR3 reads TGTGCCAGCAGTGAAACGGGGGCCGGGGCCAACGTCCTGACTTTC.

The chain combines TRBV7-8 with TRBJ1-4; 9 bases line up with TRBD1. CDR1 is SGHVS, CDR2 FQNEAQ, per germline. The junction had 15 bases not matched to a gene; V was cut back by 2 bases and J by 2 bases. This CDR3 is built from 20 residues. CDR3 region: CASSLLGTGNGQDTNEKLFF. The CDR3 DNA follows: TGTGCCAGCAGCTTACTTGGGACAGGGAACGGGCAGGACACTAATGAAAAACTGTTTTTT.

V is TRBV18 and J is TRBJ1-1; no definite D call. This CDR3 spans 12 amino acids. V lost 2 bases, J lost 0 bases, and 1 base lay in between. Germline CDR1 and CDR2: KGHSH and LQKENI. The CDR3 DNA reads as TGTGCCAGCTCACCAATGAACACTGAAGCTTTCTTT. Protein product: CASSPMNTEAFF.

The chain couples TRBV7-3 to TRBJ2-1; TRBD2 agrees at 10 bases. This CDR3 has 16 amino acids. Germline CDR1 is SGHTA and CDR2 is FQGTGA. With V trimmed by 2 bases and J by 8 bases, 9 bases remained unmatched. The CDR3 is CASSLGLAGARDEQFF. Written as DNA, the CDR3 is TGTGCCAGCAGCTTAGGCCTAGCGGGGGCTAGGGATGAGCAGTTCTTC.

The V and J genes are TRBV30 and TRBJ1-5; 8 bases agree with TRBD1. With 2 bases clipped from V and 4 bases from J, the junction kept 4 bases outside the gene matches. Germline V gene data show CDR1 as GTSNPN and CDR2 as SVGIG (reference sequence). The CDR3 covers 14 residues. The CDR3 DNA is TGTGCCTGGAGTAGGACAGGGTTAAATCAGCCCCAGCATTTT. It translates to CAWSRTGLNQPQHF.

The chain is built from TRBV6-5 and TRBJ1-2; 7 nucleotides align to TRBD1. In germline, CDR1 is MNHEY, CDR2 SVGAGI. V gave up 2 bases and J gave up 2 bases; unmatched junction bases: 5. This CDR3 contains 15 residues. The CDR3 coding sequence is TGTGCCAGCAGTTACCTCGGGACAGAAAACTATGGCTACACCTTC. Translating gives CASSYLGTENYGYTF.

This clone was seen once. The J gene is TRBJ1-2, the V gene TRBV6-2 or TRBV6-3; the match to TRBD1 covers 10 bases. Trimming removed 4 bases from V and 6 bases from J; junction bases left unmatched: 8. The CDR3 runs 15 residues. Looked up from germline, CDR1 is MNHEY and CDR2 is SVGEGT. The CDR3 DNA is TGTGCCAGCAGTTTGGTCTCGACAGGGGGCGATGGCTACACCTTC. This codes for CASSLVSTGGDGYTF.

This clone was seen a handful of times. The CDR3 protein is CASSLDRDSNTGELFF. The DNA for the CDR3 is TGTGCCAGCAGTTTGGACCGGGACTCTAACACCGGGGAGCTGTTTTTT. The chain combines TRBV7-9 with TRBJ2-2; D perhaps matches TRBD2 (6 bases). Germline V gives CDR1 SEHNR, CDR2 FQNEAQ (reference sequence). Trimming left V 6 bases short and J 2 bases short, with 16 bases between. This CDR3 has 16 residues.

V is TRBV4-3 and J is TRBJ2-2; D is possibly TRBD2 (6 bases). CDR3 length: 16 amino acids. V dropped 2 bases and J dropped 0 bases, with 10 bases sitting between them. Per germline, CDR1 LGHNA and CDR2 YSLEER. The CDR3 DNA reads TGCGCCAGCAGCCAATTGACGGGGGCGAACACCGGGGAGCTGTTTTTT. Translated: CASSQLTGANTGELFF.

V gene TRBV2 combines with J gene TRBJ2-7; 7 bases fit TRBD1. J was trimmed by 4 bases and V by 3 bases; bases with no gene match: 6. Germline CDR1 reads SNHLY; CDR2 reads FYNNEI. The CDR3 covers 14 residues. The DNA for the CDR3 is TGTGCCAGCAGTGACGACAGGGTCCAGTACGAGCAGTACTTC. Protein product: CASSDDRVQYEQYF.